The source of this TCR beta chain is a study of cytomegalovirus exposure and HLA in healthy donors. Both 60 Vbeta primers and 13 Jbeta primers went into the PCR. Using immunoSEQ multiplex PCR, the repertoire was profiled, and TCRdb retains in-frame clones only, with some absent. The sample includes 150,000 to 180,000 clones, around 74% seen only once; the top ten take under 1.5%. Details on this clone: Its target is not known. Distinct nucleotide sequences in the sample also encode this CDR3.

Points from the study as a whole: Apart from CMV serostatus, no immune exposure information was available. Later on, a genetic analysis was performed. It linked a missense variant in DCLRE1C with V- and J-gene trimming of TCR beta.

This CDR3 comprises 14 residues. The germline V gene encodes CDR1 SNHLY and CDR2 FYNNEI. The V and J ends lost 5 bases and 2 bases, in that order; junction bases with no gene match: 4. The chain has TRBV2 and TRBJ1-2; 8 nucleotides agree with TRBD1. Sequences were obtained from PBMCs. The source of this sequence is a man in his late teens or twenties in good health and CMV-seronegative. This CDR3 is CASSTGGSNYGYTF. For the CDR3, the DNA is TGTGCCAGCAGTACAGGGGGATCCAACTATGGCTACACCTTC.